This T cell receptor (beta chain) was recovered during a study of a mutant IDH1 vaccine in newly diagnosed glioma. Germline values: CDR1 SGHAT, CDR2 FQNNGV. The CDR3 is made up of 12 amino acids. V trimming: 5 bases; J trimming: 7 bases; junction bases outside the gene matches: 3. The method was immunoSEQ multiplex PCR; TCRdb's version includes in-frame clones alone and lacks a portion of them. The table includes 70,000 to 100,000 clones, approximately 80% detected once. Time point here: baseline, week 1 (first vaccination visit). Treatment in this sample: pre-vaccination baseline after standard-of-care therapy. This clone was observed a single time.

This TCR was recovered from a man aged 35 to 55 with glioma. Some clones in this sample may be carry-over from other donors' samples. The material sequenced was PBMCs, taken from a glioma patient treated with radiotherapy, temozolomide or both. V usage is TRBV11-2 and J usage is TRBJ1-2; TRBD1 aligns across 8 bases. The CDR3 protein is CASSAGQAGYTF. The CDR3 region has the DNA TGTGCCAGCAGCGCGGGACAGGCTGGCTACACCTTC.